This entry lists 30 T cell receptor beta chains sequenced from one sample in a study of cytomegalovirus exposure and HLA in healthy donors. Researchers ran the PCR with 60 Vbeta and 13 Jbeta primers. TCRdb's table, derived via immunoSEQ multiplex PCR, lists solely in-frame clones and lacks some. The sample lists about 130,000 clones, roughly 78% seen once, with about a tenth in the top ten. What was sequenced was PBMCs. These receptors were taken from a man aged 30-40 years in good health and CMV-seropositive.

The genes are TRBV27 and TRBJ2-7; 8 bases are shared with TRBD1. Per the germline V gene, CDR1 is MNHEY and CDR2 is SMNVEV (reference sequence). CDR3 size: 14 residues. V lost 7 bases to trimming and J lost 2 bases; unmatched junction nucleotides: 7. The CDR3 region is CASNPQGETYEQYF. The CDR3 DNA follows: TGTGCCAGCAATCCACAGGGGGAAACCTACGAGCAGTACTTC.

This sequence joins TRBV9 and TRBJ2-2; TRBD2 matches at 7 bases. This CDR3 region has 14 residues. V was pared by 5 bases and J by 5 bases, with 6 bases of the junction left unmatched. Germline V CDR1 and CDR2: SGDLS, YYNGEE. The CDR3 reads CASRLGGDTGELFF. For the CDR3, the DNA is TGTGCCAGCAGGTTGGGGGGGGATACCGGGGAGCTGTTTTTT.

This clone was recorded a few times. The chain joins TRBV7-2 to TRBJ1-5; weak D call: TRBD1 (5 bases). This CDR3 has 16 amino acids. Germline assignment: CDR1 SGHTA and CDR2 FQGNSA. V lost 1 base and J 5 bases, leaving 15 bases between the germline ends. The CDR3 region is CASSLDNMWGDQPQHF. In DNA form, the CDR3 reads TGTGCCAGCAGCTTAGACAATATGTGGGGGGATCAGCCCCAGCATTTT.

The gene calls are TRBV7-2 and TRBJ2-3; no reliable D call. The V and J ends lost 2 bases and 4 bases respectively, with 7 bases between them. This CDR3 has 13 amino acids. Germline CDR1 SGHTA, CDR2 FQGNSA. The CDR3: CASSLRFSDTQYF. The DNA of the CDR3 is TGTGCCAGCAGCTTACGTTTCTCAGATACGCAGTATTTT. The entire variable domain, with the rest obtained from reference TRBV7-2 and TRBJ2-3, is as follows: GAGVSQSPSNKVTEKGKDVELRCDPISGHTALYWYRQSLGQGLEFLIYFQGNSAPDKSGLPSDRFSAERTGGSVSTLTIQRTQQEDSAVYLCASSLRFSDTQYFGPGTRLTVL.

The chain carries TRBV29-1 and TRBJ1-4; D is unclear. Germline CDR1 SQVTM, CDR2 ANQGSEA. Trimming pared 6 bases from V and 7 bases from J, leaving 9 bases between. The CDR3 extends over 11 amino acids. CDR3 nucleotide sequence: TGCAGCGTGCGGGTAAGTGAAAAACTGTTTTTT. As protein: CSVRVSEKLFF.

V gene TRBV4-2 combines with J gene TRBJ2-1; 10 bases line up with TRBD2. The CDR3 has 15 residues. V shed 4 bases, J shed 8 bases, and the junction held 8 bases outside the gene matches. Germline assignment: CDR1 LGHNA and CDR2 YNFKEQ. The CDR3 here is CASSLQREGSYEQFF. The CDR3 DNA reads as TGTGCCAGCAGCCTTCAGCGGGAGGGCAGCTATGAGCAGTTCTTC.

The chain joins TRBV29-1 to TRBJ1-1; a possible D gene is TRBD1 (6 bases). Germline loops: CDR1 SQVTM, CDR2 ANQGSEA. CDR3 length: 13 residues. The V and J ends lost 7 bases and 0 bases respectively, with 12 bases between them. CDR3 in amino acids: CSGRQAMNTEAFF. Here the CDR3 DNA reads TGCAGCGGTAGACAGGCTATGAACACTGAAGCTTTCTTT.

The V call is TRBV5-1, the J call TRBJ2-3; 7 nucleotides match TRBD2. This CDR3 region has 16 residues. V trimming: 1 base; J trimming: 2 bases; junction bases outside the gene matches: 7. Germline loops: CDR1 SGHRS, CDR2 YFSETQ. The CDR3 reads CASSLTRTRPTDTQYF. The CDR3 nucleotides are TGCGCCAGCAGCTTGACCCGGACTAGGCCCACAGATACGCAGTATTTT.

The chain recombines TRBV30 with TRBJ2-1; tentatively, D is TRBD2 (5 bases). With 0 bases removed from V and 8 bases from J, the gap between germline ends came to 8 bases. In germline, CDR1 is GTSNPN, CDR2 SVGIG (reference sequence). CDR3 length equals 12 residues. This chain's CDR3 is CAWSVIGDEQFF. As DNA, the CDR3 is TGTGCCTGGAGTGTAATCGGGGATGAGCAGTTCTTC.

The chain links TRBV18 to TRBJ1-5; D unresolved. The CDR3 consists of 14 residues. Germline CDR1 is KGHSH and CDR2 is LQKENI. V lost 4 bases to trimming and J lost 6 bases, with 13 bases between them. CDR3 region: CASSRERSGQPQHF. The CDR3 DNA follows: TGTGCCAGCTCACGTGAAAGGTCGGGTCAGCCCCAGCATTTT.

The chain carries TRBV7-2 and TRBJ1-4; D might be TRBD1 (5 bases). This CDR3 comprises 14 residues. V shed 0 bases and J shed 8 bases, with 10 bases lying between them. Germline V gene sequence: CDR1 SGHTA, CDR2 FQGNSA. This chain's CDR3 is CASSLAWAGEKLFF. CDR3 sequence (DNA): TGTGCCAGCAGCTTAGCGTGGGCAGGGGAAAAACTGTTTTTT.

The chain is built from TRBV7-4 and TRBJ1-3; a possible D gene is TRBD1 (5 bases). The CDR3 consists of 17 residues. Germline CDR1 is SGHVT and CDR2 is SQSDAQ. The V end lost 5 bases, the J end lost 0 bases, and 17 bases lay between the germline ends. CDR3 loop: CASSPDTPTDSGNTIYF. The CDR3 DNA sequence: TGTGCCAGCAGCCCGGACACCCCGACAGACTCTGGAAACACCATATATTTT. Supplemented by reference TRBV7-4 and TRBJ1-3, the full variable domain reads GAGVSQSPRYKVAKRGRDVALRCDSISGHVTLYWYRQTLGQGSEVLTYSQSDAQRDKSGRPSGRFSAERPERSVSTLKIQRTEQGDSAVYLCASSPDTPTDSGNTIYFGEGSWLTVV.

The chain recombines TRBV9 with TRBJ2-1, with 11 bases lining up with TRBD2. CDR1 and CDR2 (germline): SGDLS, YYNGEE. Trimming cost V 4 bases and J 5 bases; bases outside gene matches: 5. This CDR3 is 15 amino acids long. The CDR3 bases are TGTGCCAGCAGCCTTAGCGGGAGGGCCGACAATGAGCAGTTCTTC. The encoded protein is CASSLSGRADNEQFF.

The chain uses TRBV15 and TRBJ2-3; 9 nucleotides line up with TRBD2. The V and J ends lost 1 base and 4 bases, in that order; junction bases with no gene match: 6. Germline assignment: CDR1 LNHNV and CDR2 YYDKDF (reference sequence). The CDR3 runs to 16 residues. Here the CDR3 reads CATSRAGGGRADTQYF. As DNA, the CDR3 is TGTGCCACCAGCAGAGCGGGAGGCGGGAGGGCAGATACGCAGTATTTT.

CDR3: CACSPGSNQPQHF. CDR3 DNA: TGTGCCTGCTCCCCGGGGAGCAATCAGCCCCAGCATTTT. This chain connects TRBV30 to TRBJ1-5; D ambiguous. The CDR3 totals 13 residues. Looked up from germline, CDR1 is GTSNPN and CDR2 is SVGIG (reference sequence). Trimming stripped 6 bases from V and 1 base from J, with 10 bases between.

The chain joins TRBV27 to TRBJ2-7, with 7 positions matching TRBD1. With 5 bases clipped from V and 4 bases from J, the junction kept 20 bases outside the gene matches. Per germline, CDR1 MNHEY and CDR2 SMNVEV (reference sequence). The CDR3 is 18 residues long. Written as DNA, the CDR3 is TGTGCCAGCAGTCTCCGACAGGGCCCTAGCTCGCCCGGATACGAGCAGTACTTC. Its protein is CASSLRQGPSSPGYEQYF.

This rearrangement joins TRBV28 to TRBJ2-7; D perhaps matches TRBD2 (6 bases). Germline V gene sequence: CDR1 MDHEN, CDR2 SYDVKM. This CDR3 spans 14 amino acids. The V and J ends lost 2 bases and 2 bases respectively, with 10 bases between them. CDR3 sequence reads: CASSLGRGTYEQYF. CDR3 in DNA: TGTGCCAGCAGTTTAGGGCGGGGCACCTACGAGCAGTACTTC.

The J gene is TRBJ2-7, the V gene TRBV19; D not resolved. CDR1 LNHDA and CDR2 SQIVND come from the germline V gene (reference sequence). This CDR3 is 13 amino acids long. V was shortened by 5 bases and J by 2 bases, with 10 bases between the two germline ends. This CDR3 reads CASSPVAPYEQYF. In nucleotides, the CDR3 is TGTGCCAGTAGTCCCGTGGCCCCCTACGAGCAGTACTTC.

The chain recombines TRBV13 with TRBJ2-7, with 10 bases identical to TRBD1. This CDR3 comprises 15 residues. Trimming at V came to 4 bases and at J to 2 bases, leaving 5 bases not matched to a gene. From germline, CDR1 is PRHDT and CDR2 FYEKMQ (reference sequence). The CDR3 DNA is TGTGCCAGCAGCTCCCGGGACAGGGGAACCTACGAGCAGTACTTC. Its protein is CASSSRDRGTYEQYF. The entire variable domain, with the rest obtained from reference TRBV13 and TRBJ2-7, is as follows: AAGVIQSPRHLIKEKRETATLKCYPIPRHDTVYWYQQGPGQDPQFLISFYEKMQSDKGSIPDRFSAQQFSDYHSELNMSSLELGDSALYFCASSSRDRGTYEQYFGPGTRLTVT.

J is TRBJ2-3 and V is TRBV11-1; maybe TRBD1 (5 bases). CDR1 is SGHAT, CDR2 FQDESV, per germline (reference sequence). V lost 1 base to trimming and J lost 2 bases, with 10 bases between them. This CDR3 region has 15 residues. CDR3 sequence reads: CASSLEGRATDTQYF. As DNA, the CDR3 is TGTGCCAGCAGCTTAGAGGGCAGGGCCACAGATACGCAGTATTTT.

This clone was detected only once. The V call is TRBV7-2, the J call TRBJ2-2; 13 nucleotides match TRBD2. Germline assignment: CDR1 SGHTA and CDR2 FQGNSA. V lost 0 bases and J lost 5; bases outside the gene matches: 3. The CDR3 runs 17 residues. CDR3 residues: CASSLAGTSGITGELFF. CDR3 bases: TGTGCCAGCAGCTTAGCAGGGACTAGCGGGATTACCGGGGAGCTGTTTTTT.

V is TRBV23-1 and J is TRBJ2-7; D perhaps matches TRBD2 (6 bases). Being an ORF, TRBV23-1 has a function that is uncertain. Trimming left V 6 bases short and J 2 bases short, with 17 bases between. This CDR3 comprises 15 residues. The CDR3: CASSVRRGGTYEQYF. The DNA of the CDR3 is TGCGCCAGCAGCGTTAGGCGTGGGGGGACCTACGAGCAGTACTTC.

This chain's CDR3 is CASSQDPGIGTSDNEQFF. The DNA of the CDR3 is TGCGCCAGCAGCCAAGATCCCGGCATCGGGACTAGCGACAATGAGCAGTTCTTC. The chain joins TRBV4-3 to TRBJ2-1; 10 bases align to TRBD2. The CDR3 sequence is 18 residues long. The V segment lost 0 bases and the J segment 5 bases; nucleotides outside the gene matches: 10. The V gene's germline CDR1 is LGHNA and CDR2 YSLEER.

A word on this clone: The same CDR3 also results from other DNA sequences found in this sample. This chain connects TRBV30 to TRBJ2-5, with a possible D match to TRBD2 (5 bases). V lost 3 bases and J lost 3, with 11 bases in between. The CDR3 spans 13 residues. Germline V gene lookup returns CDR1 GTSNPN and CDR2 SVGIG (reference sequence). In nucleotides, the CDR3 is TGTGCCTGGAGGCTAGGAGGAAAAGAGACCCAGTACTTC. This translates into CAWRLGGKETQYF.

The chain recombines TRBV9 with TRBJ1-1, with TRBD1 matching over 7 bases. Germline CDR1 is SGDLS and CDR2 is YYNGEE. J was trimmed by 4 bases and V by 2 bases; bases with no gene match: 5. The CDR3 consists of 14 residues. The CDR3 nucleotides are TGTGCCAGCAGCGTCGGACAGGATGCCACTGAAGCTTTCTTT. Its protein is CASSVGQDATEAFF.

This chain links TRBV29-1 with TRBJ1-1, with D perhaps matching TRBD1 (5 bases). This CDR3 comprises 13 residues. CDR1 is SQVTM, CDR2 ANQGSEA, per germline. V was cut by 3 bases and J by 4 bases, with 12 bases left in between. CDR3 region: CSVDAGRGTEAFF. CDR3 DNA: TGCAGCGTTGACGCAGGTAGGGGCACTGAAGCTTTCTTT.

The chain combines TRBV5-1 with TRBJ1-3; D is unresolved. Looked up from germline, CDR1 is SGHRS and CDR2 is YFSETQ. The CDR3 is made up of 16 amino acids. V was trimmed by 6 bases and J by 0 bases, leaving 16 bases between them. The CDR3 nucleotides are TGCGCCAGCACCCCGAGGCGCGAACCCTCTGGAAACACCATATATTTT. This translates into CASTPRREPSGNTIYF.

The chain couples TRBV7-2 to TRBJ2-7; 7 bases are shared with TRBD1. This CDR3 contains 16 residues. Germline CDR1 reads SGHTA; CDR2 reads FQGNSA. V lost 0 bases, J lost 1 base, and 6 bases stayed unmatched. CDR3 nucleotide sequence: TGTGCCAGCAGCTTAGCGTTAGGGGGCCCGTCCTACGAGCAGTACTTC. Translation gives CASSLALGGPSYEQYF. The full variable domain, rest sourced from reference TRBV7-2 and TRBJ2-7, is GAGVSQSPSNKVTEKGKDVELRCDPISGHTALYWYRQSLGQGLEFLIYFQGNSAPDKSGLPSDRFSAERTGGSVSTLTIQRTQQEDSAVYLCASSLALGGPSYEQYFGPGTRLTVT.

Here the CDR3 reads CASSRGLAGGTGELFF. CDR3 nucleotide sequence: TGTGCCAGCAGCCGGGGACTAGCGGGAGGAACCGGGGAGCTGTTTTTT. The V gene is TRBV11-3, the J gene TRBJ2-2; 15 nucleotides match TRBD2. CDR1 and CDR2 (germline): SGHNT, YENEEA. With V trimmed by 5 bases and J by 5 bases, 3 bases remained unmatched. The CDR3 length is 16 residues.

The chain is built from TRBV10-2 and TRBJ2-7, with D perhaps TRBD1 (6 bases). CDR3 length equals 14 residues. V lost 4 bases and J lost 3, with 13 bases in between. The germline gives CDR1 WSHSY, CDR2 SAAADI. CDR3 residues: CASSGVTGFYEQYF. CDR3 nucleotides: TGCGCCAGCAGTGGGGTGACAGGCTTCTACGAGCAGTACTTC.